The rows below give T cell receptor beta chains drawn from one sample of a study of T cells in Graves' hyperthyroidism and ophthalmopathy. Each CDR3 protein gets one entry after TCRdb re-called the multiplex PCR reads with MiXCR. The table includes fewer than 550,000 distinct CDR3 sequences, less than 25% detected once. The sequencing sample was made of blood. The origin of the receptors is a woman aged 25-40 years with Graves' ophthalmopathy. CDR3s include the opening cysteine and the closing phenylalanine or tryptophan. The D gene is left open where the match is weak. The listing skips clone size in some rows; elsewhere it reads once, few, many or a size class.

>.|once|TRBV2|TRBJ1-3
TGTGCCGGGGGGGAGACAGCCAGAAACACCATATATTTT
CAGGETARNTIYF
>TRBD1|.|TRBV20-1|TRBJ2-6
TGCAGTGCTCTGACAGGGGGCACTAACTCTGGGGCCAACGTCCTGACTTTC
CSALTGGTNSGANVLTF
>.|many|TRBV20-1|TRBJ2-7
TGCAGTGCTAGTTCCGGGACCCTGCTCCCGCGGTACTTC
CSASSGTLLPRYF
>TRBD1|many|TRBV6-1|TRBJ2-3
TGTGCCAGCAGTGTGGGACAGGGGTTCGATACGCAGTATTTT
CASSVGQGFDTQYF
>.|few|TRBV20-1|TRBJ1-1
TGCAGTGCTAGTAGTACAGAGAGGATTAACACTGAAGCTTTCTTT
CSASSTERINTEAFF
>.|many|TRBV2|TRBJ1-1
TGTGCCAGCAGTGAACCAGCGATCTACACTGAAGCTTTCTTT
CASSEPAIYTEAFF
>.|.|TRBV6-1|TRBJ2-6
TGTGCCAGCAGTCGGACAGTGATCTCTGGGGCCAACGTCCTGACTTTC
CASSRTVISGANVLTF
>.|many|TRBV7-8|TRBJ1-2
TGTGCCAGCAGCTTGAGGGTTACGGCTAACTATGGCTACACCTTC
CASSLRVTANYGYTF
>.|many|TRBV6-1|TRBJ1-1
TGTGCCAGCAGTGTGCCGCGCGTCTCGAACACTGAAGCTTTCTTT
CASSVPRVSNTEAFF
>.|many|TRBV20-1|TRBJ1-2
TGCAGTGCTAGGGGTCAGGGTTGGGGCTACACCTTC
CSARGQGWGYTF
>.|many|TRBV29-1|TRBJ2-7
TGCAGCGTTATGGGCCTTTACGAGCAGTACTTC
CSVMGLYEQYF
>.|.|TRBV7-2|TRBJ1-2
TGTGCCAGCGGGTTGGGGGGCGGAGGCTACACCTTC
CASGLGGGGYTF
>.|few|TRBV7-2|TRBJ1-5
TGTGCCAGCAGCTTAGGGTCGGCGGGTCAGCCCCAGCATTTT
CASSLGSAGQPQHF